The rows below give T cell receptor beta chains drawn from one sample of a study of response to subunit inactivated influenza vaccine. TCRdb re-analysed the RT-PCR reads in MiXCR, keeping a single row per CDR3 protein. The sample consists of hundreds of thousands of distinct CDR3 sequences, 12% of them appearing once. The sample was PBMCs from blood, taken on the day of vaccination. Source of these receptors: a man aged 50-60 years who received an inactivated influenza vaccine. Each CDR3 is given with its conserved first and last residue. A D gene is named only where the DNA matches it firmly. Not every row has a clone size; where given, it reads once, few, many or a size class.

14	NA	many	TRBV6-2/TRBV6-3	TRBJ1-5	TGTGCCAGCAGTTACGGCGGGGGGCAACAGCCCCAGCATTTT	CASSYGGGQQPQHF
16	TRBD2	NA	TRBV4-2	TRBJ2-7	TGTGCCAGCAGCCAGGATTCTAGCGGGGGGGTTCGCGAGCAGTACTTC	CASSQDSSGGVREQYF
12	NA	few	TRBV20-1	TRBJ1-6	TGCAGTGCTCCGGCGGGGGTTTCACCCCTCCACTTT	CSAPAGVSPLHF
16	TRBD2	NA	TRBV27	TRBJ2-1	TGTGCCAGCAGTTTGGGCCAGGGACTATTTTACAATGAGCAGTTCTTC	CASSLGQGLFYNEQFF
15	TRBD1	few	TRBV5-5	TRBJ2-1	TGTGCCAGCAGCTTGGAGGGACAGGGGTTCCTTGAGCAGTTCTTC	CASSLEGQGFLEQFF
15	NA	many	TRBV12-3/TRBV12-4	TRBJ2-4	TGTGCCAGCAGTTTAGGCGCATGGACCGAAAACATTCAGTACTTC	CASSLGAWTENIQYF
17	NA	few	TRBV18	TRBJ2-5	TGTGCCAGCTCACGTAGGAAATACACCGACTCTAAAGAGACCCAGTACTTC	CASSRRKYTDSKETQYF
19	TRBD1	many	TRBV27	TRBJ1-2	TGTGCCAGCAGTTTATCATCTCGCCAGGGGGCGAGGTTTGGCTATGGCTACACCTTC	CASSLSSRQGARFGYGYTF
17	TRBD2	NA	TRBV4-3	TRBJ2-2	TGCGCCAGCAGCCAAGATTCGGCTAGCGGGGTAGCCGGGGAGCTGTTTTTT	CASSQDSASGVAGELFF
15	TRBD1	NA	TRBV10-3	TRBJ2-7	TGTGCCATCAGTGGGAGGACAGGACTCTCCTACGAGCAGTACTTC	CAISGRTGLSYEQYF
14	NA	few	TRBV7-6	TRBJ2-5	TGTGCCAGCAGCTTGCTACGGGGAAAAGAGACCCAGTACTTC	CASSLLRGKETQYF
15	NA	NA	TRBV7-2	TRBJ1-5	TGTGCCAGCAGCTTGGATTCAGCAATCAATCAGCCCCAGCATTTT	CASSLDSAINQPQHF
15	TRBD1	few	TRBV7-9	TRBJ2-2	TGTGCCAGCAGCGGGGACAGGGCGGCCACCGGGGAGCTGTTTTTT	CASSGDRAATGELFF
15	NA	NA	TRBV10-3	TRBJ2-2	TGTGCCACTGGAGAGGGGCAGGGGAACACCGGGGAGCTGTTTTTT	CATGEGQGNTGELFF
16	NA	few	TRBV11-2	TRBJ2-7	TGTGCCAGCAGCCCCCCGGGGGAGGCAGGGCCCCACGAGCAGTACTTC	CASSPPGEAGPHEQYF
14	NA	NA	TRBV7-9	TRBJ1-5	TGTGCCAGCAGCTTATCGCAGGGCAATCAGCCCCAGCATTTT	CASSLSQGNQPQHF
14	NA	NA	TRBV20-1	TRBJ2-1	TGCAGTGCTAGAGATGAGGACAGACCCGGCGGGCAGTTCTTC	CSARDEDRPGGQFF
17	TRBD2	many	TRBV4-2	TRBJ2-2	TGTGCCAGCAGTATGGAAGCGGGGCGATCAGCGACCGGGGAGCTGTTTTTT	CASSMEAGRSATGELFF
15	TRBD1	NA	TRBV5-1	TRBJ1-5	TGCGCCAGCAGCCAGGGGACAGGTGTGAATCAGCCCCAGCATTTT	CASSQGTGVNQPQHF
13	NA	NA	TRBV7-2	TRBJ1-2	TGTGCCAGCAGTCCTAGGGGGGGCTATGGCTACACCTTC	CASSPRGGYGYTF
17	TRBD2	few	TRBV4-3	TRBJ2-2	TGCGCCAGCAGCCAAGCTCGGCTAGCGGGAGGAAGCTGGGAGCTGTTTTTT	CASSQARLAGGSWELFF
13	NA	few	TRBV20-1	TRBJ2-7	TGCAGTGCTAGAGACCGGGATACCTACGAGCAGTACTTC	CSARDRDTYEQYF
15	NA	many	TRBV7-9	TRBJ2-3	TGTGCCAGCAGCTTTAACAACGTCGACACAGATACGCAGTATTTT	CASSFNNVDTDTQYF
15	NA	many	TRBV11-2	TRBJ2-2	TGTGCCAGCAGCTTTTTAAAGGGAAACACCGGGGAGCTGTTTTTT	CASSFLKGNTGELFF
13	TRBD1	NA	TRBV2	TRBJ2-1	TGTGCCAGCAGGGTGGACAGGGCAAATGAGCAGTTCTTC	CASRVDRANEQFF
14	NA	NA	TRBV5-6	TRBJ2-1	TGTGCCAGCAGCTTTGTCGGGAGTGCGAGTAAGCAGTTCTTC	CASSFVGSASKQFF
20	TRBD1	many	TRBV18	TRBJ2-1	TGTGCCAGCTCAGCATCGGGACAGGGGGTCGCAAAAAGAGGAGGGTTTGAGCAGTTCTTC	CASSASGQGVAKRGGFEQFF
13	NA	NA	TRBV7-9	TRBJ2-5	TGTGCCAGCAGCCATGACCTTGAAGAGACCCAGTACTTC	CASSHDLEETQYF
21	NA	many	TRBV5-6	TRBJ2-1	TGTGCCAGCAGCTTGCTCGGTACACTCAGGTCGGGGCCGGATAACTACAATGAGCAGTTCTTC	CASSLLGTLRSGPDNYNEQFF
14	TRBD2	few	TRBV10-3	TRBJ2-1	TGTGCCATCAGGGGTAGCGGGGATCGTAATGAGCAGTTCTTC	CAIRGSGDRNEQFF
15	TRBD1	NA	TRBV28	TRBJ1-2	TGTGCCAGCCGATATTCCCGGGACAGGGGGCTTGGCTACACCTTC	CASRYSRDRGLGYTF
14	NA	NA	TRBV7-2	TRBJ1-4	TGTGCCAGCAGCCCGACGGGCTTCAATGAAAAACTGTTTTTT	CASSPTGFNEKLFF
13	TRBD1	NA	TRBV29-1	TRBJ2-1	TGCAGCGCCGAGGGGCAGGGGGCGTATGAGCAGTTCTTC	CSAEGQGAYEQFF
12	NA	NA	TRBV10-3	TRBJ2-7	TGTGCCGCGACCGGGACCGACTACGAGCAGTACTTC	CAATGTDYEQYF
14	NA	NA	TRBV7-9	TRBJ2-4	TGTGCCAGCAGCCCCCAAGGGGGGGGGAACATTCAGTACTTC	CASSPQGGGNIQYF
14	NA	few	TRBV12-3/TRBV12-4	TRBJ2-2	TGTGCCAGCAGTTTGTCCAGGTTTAATGGGGAGCTGTTTTTT	CASSLSRFNGELFF
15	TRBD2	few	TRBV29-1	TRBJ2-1	TGCAGCGTTCAGCTGCTAGCGGGATCCTACAATGAGCAGTTCTTC	CSVQLLAGSYNEQFF
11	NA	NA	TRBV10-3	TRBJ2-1	TGTGCCATTCAGTCATCGTCCGAGCAGTTCTTC	CAIQSSSEQFF
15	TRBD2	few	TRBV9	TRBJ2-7	TGTGCCAGCAGCGTAGCTACTAGCGGGATGTACGAGCAGTACTTC	CASSVATSGMYEQYF
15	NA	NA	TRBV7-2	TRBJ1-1	TGTGCCAGCAGCCGAGGCTCCCCAGTTCGGATTGAAGCTTTCTTT	CASSRGSPVRIEAFF
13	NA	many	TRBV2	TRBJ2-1	TGTGCCAGTCATTGGACAGTTGGCTATGAGCAGTTCTTC	CASHWTVGYEQFF
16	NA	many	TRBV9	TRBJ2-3	TGTGCCAGCAGCTCCCGACTAACTGGGGGTACAGATACGCAGTATTTT	CASSSRLTGGTDTQYF
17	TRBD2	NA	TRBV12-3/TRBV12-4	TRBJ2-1	TGTGCCAGCAGTCTGATAGCGGGTTCAAACTCCTACAATGAGCAGTTCTTC	CASSLIAGSNSYNEQFF
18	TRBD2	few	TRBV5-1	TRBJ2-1	TGCGCCAGCAGCTTGGTAGTCCCGGGACTAGCGGGAGTCCATGAGCAGTTCTTC	CASSLVVPGLAGVHEQFF
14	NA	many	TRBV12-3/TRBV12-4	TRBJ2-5	TGTGCCAGCAGTTTCCTGACAGCCCAAGAGACCCAGTACTTC	CASSFLTAQETQYF
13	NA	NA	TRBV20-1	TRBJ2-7	TGCAGTGCCGCCCCCGGGGCTTTCTACGAGCAGTACTTC	CSAAPGAFYEQYF
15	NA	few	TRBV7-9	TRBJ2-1	TGTGCCAGCAGCTTATCGGGACGAGGGGGCAATGAGCAGTTCTTC	CASSLSGRGGNEQFF
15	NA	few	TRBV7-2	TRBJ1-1	TGTGCCAGCAGCCCAGTGGGACGGCTGAACACTGAAGCTTTCTTT	CASSPVGRLNTEAFF
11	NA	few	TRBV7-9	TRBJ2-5	TGTGCCAGCACCCCCGTCGCTAGGCAGTACTTC	CASTPVARQYF
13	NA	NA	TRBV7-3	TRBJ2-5	TGTGCCAGCAGCTTAGGGAGTTTGGAGACCCAGTACTTC	CASSLGSLETQYF
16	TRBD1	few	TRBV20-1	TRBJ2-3	TGCAGTGCCAGGAGACCGGGACAGCTTATCACAGATACGCAGTATTTT	CSARRPGQLITDTQYF
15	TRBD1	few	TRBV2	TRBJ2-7	TGTGCCAGCAGGGGGACGGACAGGACATTCTACGAGCAGTACTTC	CASRGTDRTFYEQYF
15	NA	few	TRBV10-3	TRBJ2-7	TGTGCCATCAGGGGTTTCGGGGAACCCTCCTACGAGCAGTACTTC	CAIRGFGEPSYEQYF
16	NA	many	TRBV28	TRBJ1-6	TGTGCCAGCAGTTTCGATTTTGGGACAAATAATTCACCCCTCCACTTT	CASSFDFGTNNSPLHF